This T cell receptor beta chain derives from a study of vaccination and CD4 T cells after COVID-19. The germline CDR1 and CDR2 sequences are MGHDK and SYGVNS. This CDR3 region has 16 residues. The V end lost 0 bases, the J end lost 1 base, and 10 bases lay between the germline ends. Treatment given: roughly 10-day PBMC culture with coronavirus spike peptide pools or control peptides (ViraFEST assay). This clonotype occurred a few times. Its antigen remains unidentified. Cultured CD4+ T cell DNA was sequenced using the Oncomine TCR Beta short-read assay. TCRdb re-analysed the PCR reads in MiXCR, keeping a single row per CDR3 protein. This sample has around 10,000 distinct CDR3 sequences; under 50% occur once, and the top ten carry 29%.

The sequenced sample consisted of CD4+ T cells from blood, cultured in vitro. V is TRBV25-1 and J is TRBJ1-3; D is unresolved. The source of this sequence is a human donor who had recovered from COVID-19. The DNA of the CDR3 is TGTGCCAGCAGTGAATATGACGGGCTATCTGGAAACACCATATATTTT. Protein product: CASSEYDGLSGNTIYF.